This TCR beta chain was documented in a study of blood T cell repertoires in COVID-19. At the level of the study: T cells, B-cell-depleted T cells, or PBMCs supplied cDNA or gDNA.

The V gene lost 1 base and the J gene lost 0 bases, with 9 bases spanning the gap. From germline, CDR1 is SGHDN and CDR2 FVKESK. This CDR3 has 15 residues. The authors' processing: How many nucleated cells were present was estimated from reference gene primer amplification. Assay: immunoSEQ multiplex PCR; the TCRdb copy retains only in-frame clones and omits some. That table furnishes V, J and clone size, whereas the DNA furnished D and trimming. The sample holds just over 300,000 clones, roughly 87% seen once. The TCR sequence derives from a woman aged 18-35 years who had recovered from COVID-19. V is TRBV14 and J is TRBJ1-1; TRBD1 might be the D (6 bases). The sample consisted of PBMCs or T cells enriched from blood (not recorded which). The DNA of the CDR3 is TGTGCCAGCAGCCAAGCAGGGGCCCTGAACACTGAAGCTTTCTTT. Protein sequence: CASSQAGALNTEAFF.